The 3 T cell receptor beta chains in this list originate from one sample, sequenced in a study of blood T cell repertoires in COVID-19. Profiled with immunoSEQ multiplex PCR; TCRdb holds only in-frame clones, not every one. The data show approximately 91,000 clones, approximately 80% seen once. Sequenced input: peripheral blood. All receptors derive from a human donor in a cohort sampled during active COVID-19.

The J gene is TRBJ2-7, the V gene TRBV2; 9 bases align to TRBD1. In germline, CDR1 is SNHLY, CDR2 FYNNEI. With V trimmed by 10 bases and J by 9 bases, 16 bases remained unmatched. The CDR3 covers 14 residues. The CDR3 DNA is TGTGCCACCAGGAGCGGGACAGGGTATCGTGGGCAGTACTTC. It is translated as CATRSGTGYRGQYF.

This chain joins TRBV20-1 and TRBJ2-1, with 10 bases identical to TRBD2. Per the germline V gene, CDR1 is DFQATT and CDR2 is SNEGSKA (reference sequence). V dropped 3 bases and J dropped 6; count of bases not matched to a gene: 5. The CDR3 runs 14 residues. This CDR3 is CSASALAGANEQFF. Here the CDR3 DNA reads TGCAGTGCTAGTGCGCTAGCGGGGGCCAATGAGCAGTTCTTC.

The chain uses TRBV20-1 and TRBJ2-7; D is unclear. This CDR3 has 11 amino acids. CDR1 is DFQATT, CDR2 SNEGSKA, per germline (reference sequence). Deletions cut 1 base from V and 5 bases from J, with 6 bases between. The CDR3 loop is CSARGGDEQYF. The CDR3 nucleotides read TGCAGTGCTAGAGGTGGAGACGAGCAGTACTTC.